Presented here are 22 T cell receptor beta chains from one specimen sequenced in a study of blood T cell repertoires in COVID-19. The table came from immunoSEQ multiplex PCR; TCRdb's copy has only in-frame clones and leaves some out. This table holds about 11,000 clones, about 88% found once. The specimen sequenced was peripheral blood. The receptor source for this set is a woman between 55 and 75 years old with active COVID-19.

The V and J genes are TRBV10-3 and TRBJ1-3; D gene ambiguous. Trimming took 8 bases from V and 7 from J, leaving 15 bases between them. Germline loops: CDR1 ENHRY, CDR2 SYGVKD. CDR3 length: 13 amino acids. CDR3 coding DNA: TGTGCCATCTCCCTCATCGAAGCCAACACCATATATTTT. It encodes CAISLIEANTIYF.

V gene TRBV19 combines with J gene TRBJ2-7; maybe TRBD2 (6 bases). CDR3 length: 13 residues. The V gene lost 4 bases and the J gene lost 6 bases, with 13 bases spanning the gap. Germline loops: CDR1 LNHDA, CDR2 SQIVND (reference sequence). The CDR3 nucleotides are TGTGCCAGTAGTAGCCGCGGGACGTCCGAGCAGTACTTC. Protein: CASSSRGTSEQYF.

This clone was observed once. The chain links TRBV9 to TRBJ1-2, with D possibly matching TRBD1 (5 bases). The CDR3 sequence is 13 residues long. Trimming pared 3 bases from V and 8 bases from J, leaving 14 bases between. Germline values: CDR1 SGDLS, CDR2 YYNGEE. CDR3 sequence: CASSGPTGSGYTF. DNA for the CDR3: TGTGCCAGCAGCGGCCCAACAGGAAGCGGCTACACCTTC.

The V call is TRBV5-1, the J call TRBJ2-5, with TRBD2 as a possible D gene (7 bases). The CDR3 sequence is 15 residues long. Trimming shortened V by 4 bases and J by 4 bases, and 17 bases separated the two germline ends. Germline V gene data show CDR1 as SGHRS and CDR2 as YFSETQ. The CDR3 sequence is CASSRWGGPTETQYF. The CDR3 bases are TGCGCCAGCAGCCGCTGGGGGGGGCCGACAGAGACCCAGTACTTC.

The chain has TRBV27 and TRBJ2-7, with 7 positions matching TRBD1. V shed 5 bases, J shed 1 base, and the junction held 8 bases outside the gene matches. The CDR3 spans 15 residues. Per germline, CDR1 MNHEY and CDR2 SMNVEV (reference sequence). The CDR3 DNA sequence: TGTGCCAGCAGTCCCTCAGGGGGATTGTCCTACGAGCAGTACGTC. Protein product: CASSPSGGLSYEQYV.

CDR3 protein: CASSLRGLAGSPYNEQFF. The CDR3 DNA reads TGTGCCAGCAGTTTAAGGGGACTAGCGGGATCTCCCTACAATGAGCAGTTCTTC. The chain combines TRBV28 with TRBJ2-1; TRBD2 agrees at 13 bases. V trimming: 2 bases; J trimming: 2 bases; junction bases outside the gene matches: 6. CDR3 length: 18 amino acids. Germline CDR1 is MDHEN and CDR2 is SYDVKM.

The chain combines TRBV7-2 with TRBJ1-3; the D is unclear. The germline CDR1 and CDR2 sequences are SGHTA and FQGNSA. The V gene lost 2 bases and the J gene lost 3 bases, with 14 bases spanning the gap. This CDR3 is 16 amino acids long. Here the CDR3 reads CASSLNALRGGNTIYF. The CDR3 DNA follows: TGTGCCAGCAGCTTAAACGCCCTTCGAGGTGGAAACACCATATATTTT. Complete variable domain (other parts from reference TRBV7-2 and TRBJ1-3): GAGVSQSPSNKVTEKGKDVELRCDPISGHTALYWYRQSLGQGLEFLIYFQGNSAPDKSGLPSDRFSAERTGGSVSTLTIQRTQQEDSAVYLCASSLNALRGGNTIYFGEGSWLTVV.

On this clone itself: The sample contains more than one DNA sequence encoding this CDR3. This rearrangement joins TRBV7-2 to TRBJ1-2; the D is unclear. The ends were cut back, 1 base at V and 8 bases at J, with 17 bases in the middle. CDR1 is SGHTA and CDR2 is FQGNSA in the germline V gene. The length of the CDR3 is 15 residues. CDR3 region: CASSLGGLPGGGYTF. CDR3 coding DNA: TGTGCCAGCAGCTTAGGAGGTCTTCCGGGAGGCGGCTACACCTTC.

This clone was counted only a few times. This chain links TRBV27 with TRBJ2-7, with 13 bases matching TRBD2. Germline CDR1 is MNHEY and CDR2 is SMNVEV (reference sequence). The CDR3 consists of 16 residues. Trimming at V came to 7 bases and at J to 4 bases, leaving 10 bases not matched to a gene. The CDR3 DNA follows: TGTGCCAGCAAACGTCGAGGACTAGCGGGAGTGTACGAGCAGTACTTC. Its translation is CASKRRGLAGVYEQYF.

Only one count was recorded for this clone. The chain carries TRBV7-9 and TRBJ1-4; tentative D call: TRBD1 (5 bases). Trimming took off 0 bases at V and 8 bases at J, with 13 bases between the two ends. This CDR3 region has 15 residues. In germline, CDR1 is SEHNR, CDR2 FQNEAQ (reference sequence). CDR3 DNA sequence: TGTGCCAGCAGCTTAGCTTCAGGGAATACGGAAAAACTGTTTTTT. Its translation is CASSLASGNTEKLFF.

The genes are TRBV11-3 and TRBJ2-3; weak D call: TRBD2 (6 bases). Trimming removed 1 base at V and 3 bases at J, with 11 bases between. This CDR3 is 15 amino acids long. Germline V gene sequence: CDR1 SGHNT, CDR2 YENEEA. The CDR3 region is CASSLVPGVTDTQYF. The CDR3 bases are TGTGCCAGCAGCTTAGTCCCGGGGGTGACAGATACGCAGTATTTT.

The chain carries TRBV7-9 and TRBJ2-5; 11 nucleotides align to TRBD2. The CDR3 spans 15 residues. The germline CDR1 and CDR2 sequences are SEHNR and FQNEAQ (reference sequence). After removal of 3 bases from V and 2 bases from J, the junction contained 2 bases not matched to a gene. CDR3 nucleotide sequence: TGTGCCAGCAGCTTGCGACTAGCGGGGCAAGAGACCCAGTACTTC. Its protein product is CASSLRLAGQETQYF.

This chain connects TRBV7-9 to TRBJ1-5, with D uncertain. The CDR3 is 13 residues long. Germline CDR1 and CDR2: SEHNR and FQNEAQ (reference sequence). V was shortened by 5 bases and J by 7 bases, with 12 bases between the two germline ends. The DNA for the CDR3 is TGTGCCAGCAGCACCTCTCACGGGCAGCCCCAGCATTTT. It is translated as CASSTSHGQPQHF.

This clone was seen only a few times. This sequence joins TRBV7-8 and TRBJ2-7; TRBD1 matches at 8 bases. The CDR3 extends over 15 amino acids. From germline, CDR1 is SGHVS and CDR2 FQNEAQ. The trim removed 5 bases at V and 1 base at J, leaving 7 bases unmatched. CDR3 residues: CASSLTGGSSYEQYF. In DNA form, the CDR3 reads TGTGCCAGCAGCCTAACAGGGGGATCTTCCTACGAGCAGTACTTC.

The sample holds one count of this clone. The sample has other DNA sequences that encode this CDR3 too. The V and J genes are TRBV19 and TRBJ2-7; D call uncertain. The V and J ends lost 4 bases and 3 bases respectively, with 4 bases between them. From germline, CDR1 is LNHDA and CDR2 SQIVND (reference sequence). The CDR3 runs to 11 residues. The CDR3 region is CASSSSYEQYF. The CDR3 DNA sequence: TGTGCCAGTAGTAGCAGCTACGAGCAGTACTTC.

This clone was detected only once. This chain links TRBV27 with TRBJ2-3; 9 bases fit TRBD2. With 6 bases clipped from V and 6 bases from J, the junction kept 22 bases outside the gene matches. The CDR3 runs to 19 residues. Germline lookup yields CDR1 MNHEY and CDR2 SMNVEV (reference sequence). This CDR3 is CASRPGTSKPLYRMDTQYF. The CDR3 bases are TGTGCCAGCAGACCGGGGACTAGCAAACCCCTTTACCGCATGGATACGCAGTATTTT.

This chain connects TRBV4-1 to TRBJ1-2; D gene uncertain. CDR1 and CDR2 from the germline V gene are MGHRA and YSYEKL. This CDR3 comprises 15 residues. V dropped 0 bases and J dropped 0 bases, with 8 bases sitting between them. The CDR3 here is CASSQEATANYGYTF. CDR3 DNA: TGCGCCAGCAGCCAAGAGGCAACAGCTAACTATGGCTACACCTTC.

The V and J genes are TRBV4-1 and TRBJ2-2; 10 bases map to TRBD1. With V trimmed by 3 bases and J by 4 bases, 8 bases remained unmatched. CDR3 length: 17 amino acids. Germline V gene lookup returns CDR1 MGHRA and CDR2 YSYEKL. The CDR3 sequence is CASSHVTGTGVTGELFF. The CDR3 coding sequence is TGCGCCAGCAGCCACGTCACCGGGACAGGGGTCACCGGGGAGCTGTTTTTT.

This clone was detected a few times. The chain links TRBV20-1 to TRBJ2-3; no clear D. The CDR3 has 13 residues. Per the germline V gene, CDR1 is DFQATT and CDR2 is SNEGSKA (reference sequence). V was pared by 3 bases and J by 6 bases, with 13 bases between. The CDR3 spells CSASVHKRDTQYF. The CDR3 DNA reads as TGCAGTGCTAGTGTCCACAAGAGGGATACGCAGTATTTT.

The J gene is TRBJ1-6, the V gene TRBV5-1, with a weak D call TRBD1 (6 bases). Germline V gene data show CDR1 as SGHRS and CDR2 as YFSETQ. CDR3 length: 14 amino acids. The V end lost 4 bases, the J end lost 6 bases, and 11 bases lay between the germline ends. CDR3 loop: CASSPDSPNSPLHF. The CDR3 region has the DNA TGCGCCAGCAGCCCGGACAGCCCTAATTCACCCCTCCACTTT. The whole variable domain, filled in from reference TRBV5-1 and TRBJ1-6, reads KAGVTQTPRYLIKTRGQQVTLSCSPISGHRSVSWYQQTPGQGLQFLFEYFSETQRNKGNFPGRFSGRQFSNSRSEMNVSTLELGDSALYLCASSPDSPNSPLHFGNGTRLTVT.

The rearrangement links TRBV6-1 to TRBJ1-5; 7 bases agree with TRBD1. V lost 1 base, J lost 3 bases, and 3 bases stayed unmatched. CDR3 size: 15 residues. Per the germline V gene, CDR1 is MNHNS and CDR2 is SASEGT. CDR3 sequence reads: CASSEGTGHNQPQHF. DNA for the CDR3: TGTGCCAGCAGTGAAGGGACAGGACACAATCAGCCCCAGCATTTT.

The chain joins TRBV5-6 to TRBJ2-7, with a weak D call TRBD1 (6 bases). CDR1 is SGHDT and CDR2 is YYEEEE in the germline V gene. The V and J ends lost 0 bases and 6 bases respectively, with 13 bases between them. CDR3 length: 14 residues. CDR3 DNA: TGTGCCAGCAGCTTGGTAGGTGGGACATCCGAGCAGTACGTC. It is translated as CASSLVGGTSEQYV.